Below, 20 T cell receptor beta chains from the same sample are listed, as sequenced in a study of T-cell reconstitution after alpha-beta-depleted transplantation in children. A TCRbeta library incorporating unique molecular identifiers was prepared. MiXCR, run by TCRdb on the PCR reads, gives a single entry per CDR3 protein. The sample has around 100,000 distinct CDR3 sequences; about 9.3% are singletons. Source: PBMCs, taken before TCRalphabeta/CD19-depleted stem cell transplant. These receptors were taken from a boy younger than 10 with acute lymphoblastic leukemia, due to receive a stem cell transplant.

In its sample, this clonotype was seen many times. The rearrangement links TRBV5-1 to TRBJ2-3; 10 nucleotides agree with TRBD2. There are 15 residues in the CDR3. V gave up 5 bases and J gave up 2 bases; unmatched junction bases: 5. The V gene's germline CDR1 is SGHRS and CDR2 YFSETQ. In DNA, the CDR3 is TGCGCCAGCAGGCCTAGCGGGGGACTCACAGATACGCAGTATTTT. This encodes CASRPSGGLTDTQYF.

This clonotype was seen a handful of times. CDR3 residues: CASSSDRLLTNEKLFF. CDR3 nucleotide sequence: TGTGCCAGCAGTTCCGACAGGTTACTAACTAATGAAAAACTGTTTTTT. This chain joins TRBV2 and TRBJ1-4; D is possibly TRBD1 (6 bases). The CDR3 runs 16 residues. Deletions cut 5 bases from V and 1 base from J, with 14 bases between. From germline, CDR1 is SNHLY and CDR2 FYNNEI.

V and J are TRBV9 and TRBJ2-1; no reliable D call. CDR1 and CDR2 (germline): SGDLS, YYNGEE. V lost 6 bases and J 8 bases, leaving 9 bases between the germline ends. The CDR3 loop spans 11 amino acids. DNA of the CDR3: TGTGCCAGCACGGGTGGGGATGAGCAGTTCTTC. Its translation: CASTGGDEQFF.

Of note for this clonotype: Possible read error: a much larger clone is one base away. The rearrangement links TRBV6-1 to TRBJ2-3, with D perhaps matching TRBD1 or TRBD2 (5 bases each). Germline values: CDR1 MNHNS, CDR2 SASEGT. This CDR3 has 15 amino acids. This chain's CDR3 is CASSEEGRGTYTQYF. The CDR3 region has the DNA TGTGCCAGCAGTGAAGAGGGCCGGGGCACATATACGCAGTATTTT.

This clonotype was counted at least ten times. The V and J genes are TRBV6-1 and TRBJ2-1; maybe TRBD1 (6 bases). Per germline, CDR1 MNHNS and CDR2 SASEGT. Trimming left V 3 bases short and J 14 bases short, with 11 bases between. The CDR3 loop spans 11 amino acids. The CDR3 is CASSEWGQEFF. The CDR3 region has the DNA TGTGCCAGCAGTGAGTGGGGGCAAGAGTTCTTC.

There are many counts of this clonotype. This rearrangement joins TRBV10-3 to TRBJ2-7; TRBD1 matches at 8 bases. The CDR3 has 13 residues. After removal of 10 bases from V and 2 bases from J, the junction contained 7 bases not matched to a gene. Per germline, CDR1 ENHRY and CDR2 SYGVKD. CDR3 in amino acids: CATTTGGTYEQYF. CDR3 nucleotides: TGTGCCACAACAACAGGGGGGACCTACGAGCAGTACTTC.

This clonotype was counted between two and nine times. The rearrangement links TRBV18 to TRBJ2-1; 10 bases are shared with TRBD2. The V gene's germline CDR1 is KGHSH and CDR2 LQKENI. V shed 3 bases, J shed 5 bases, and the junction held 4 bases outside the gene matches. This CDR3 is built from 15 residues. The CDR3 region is CASSPLGLAHNEQFF. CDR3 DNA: TGTGCCAGCTCACCGTTGGGACTAGCGCACAATGAGCAGTTCTTC.

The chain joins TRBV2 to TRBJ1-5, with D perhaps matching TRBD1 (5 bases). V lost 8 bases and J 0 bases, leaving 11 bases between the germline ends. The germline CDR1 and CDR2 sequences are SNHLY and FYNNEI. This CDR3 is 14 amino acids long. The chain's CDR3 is CASGGTYSNQPQHF. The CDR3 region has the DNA TGTGCCAGCGGGGGGACTTATAGCAATCAGCCCCAGCATTTT.

The CDR3, as DNA: TGTGCCAGCAGTGAAACAGCGGGGTACACCGGGGAGCTGTTTTTT. This encodes CASSETAGYTGELFF. V usage is TRBV2 and J usage is TRBJ2-2; 7 bases map to TRBD2. V shed 2 bases and J 3 bases; nucleotides not matched to a gene: 3. Germline CDR1 and CDR2: SNHLY and FYNNEI. The CDR3 sequence is 15 residues long.

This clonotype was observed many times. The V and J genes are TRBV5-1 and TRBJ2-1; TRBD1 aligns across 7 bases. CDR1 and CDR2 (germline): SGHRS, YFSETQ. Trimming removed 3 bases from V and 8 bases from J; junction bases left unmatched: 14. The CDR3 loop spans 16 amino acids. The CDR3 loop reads CASSSLLRQGGDEQFF. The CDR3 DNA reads TGCGCCAGCAGCTCTTTACTCCGACAGGGCGGCGATGAGCAGTTCTTC.

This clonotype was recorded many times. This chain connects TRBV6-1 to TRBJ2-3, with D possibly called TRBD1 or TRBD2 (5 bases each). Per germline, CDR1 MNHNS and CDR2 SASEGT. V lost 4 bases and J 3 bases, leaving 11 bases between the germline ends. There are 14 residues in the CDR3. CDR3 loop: CASSAGWETDTQYF. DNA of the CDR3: TGTGCCAGCAGTGCAGGGTGGGAGACAGATACGCAGTATTTT.

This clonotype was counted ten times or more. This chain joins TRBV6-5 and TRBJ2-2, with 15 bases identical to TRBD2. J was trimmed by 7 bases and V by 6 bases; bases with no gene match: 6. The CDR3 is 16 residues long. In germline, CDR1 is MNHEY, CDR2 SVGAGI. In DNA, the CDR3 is TGTGCCAGCAGACTAGGACTAGCGGGAGGGATCGGGGAGCTGTTTTTT. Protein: CASRLGLAGGIGELFF.

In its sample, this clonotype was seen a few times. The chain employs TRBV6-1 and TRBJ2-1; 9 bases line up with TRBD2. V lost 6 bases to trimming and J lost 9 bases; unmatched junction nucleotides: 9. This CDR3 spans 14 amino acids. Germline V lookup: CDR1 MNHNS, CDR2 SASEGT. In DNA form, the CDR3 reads TGTGCCAGCAGGCTAGCGGGGTTCCGGAGTGAGCAGTTCTTC. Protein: CASRLAGFRSEQFF.

CDR3: CASSLGQDYGYTF. CDR3 sequence (DNA): TGCGCCAGCAGCTTGGGACAGGACTATGGCTACACCTTC. The chain is built from TRBV5-1 and TRBJ1-2, with a tentative D call TRBD1 (6 bases). V lost 0 bases and J lost 3, with 6 bases in between. CDR3 length: 13 amino acids. Germline V lookup: CDR1 SGHRS, CDR2 YFSETQ.

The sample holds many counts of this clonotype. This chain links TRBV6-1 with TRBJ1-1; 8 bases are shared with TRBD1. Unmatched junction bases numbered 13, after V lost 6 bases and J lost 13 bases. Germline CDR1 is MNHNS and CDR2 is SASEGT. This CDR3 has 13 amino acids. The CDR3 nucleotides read TGTGCCAGCAGCCCCACCCCCACAGGGGGAGATTTCTTT. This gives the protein CASSPTPTGGDFF.

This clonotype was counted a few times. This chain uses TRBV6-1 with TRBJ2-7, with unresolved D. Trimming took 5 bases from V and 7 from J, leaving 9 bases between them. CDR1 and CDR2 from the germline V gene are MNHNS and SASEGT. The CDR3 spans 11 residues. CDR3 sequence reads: CASSSVREQYF. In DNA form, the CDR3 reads TGTGCCAGCAGTTCAGTGAGGGAGCAGTACTTC.

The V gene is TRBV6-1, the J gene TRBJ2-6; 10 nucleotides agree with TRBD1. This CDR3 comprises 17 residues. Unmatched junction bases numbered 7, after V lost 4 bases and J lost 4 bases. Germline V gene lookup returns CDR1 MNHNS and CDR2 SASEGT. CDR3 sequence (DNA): TGTGCCAGCAGTGCCCGGACAGGGGGGGTAGGGGCCAACGTCCTGACTTTC. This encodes CASSARTGGVGANVLTF.

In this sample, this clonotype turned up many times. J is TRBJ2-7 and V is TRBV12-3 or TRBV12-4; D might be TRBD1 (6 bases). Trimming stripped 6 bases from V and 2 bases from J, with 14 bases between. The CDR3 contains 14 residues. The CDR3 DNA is TGTGCCAGCAGCCCCAACCAGGGGCCCTACGAGCAGTACTTC. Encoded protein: CASSPNQGPYEQYF.

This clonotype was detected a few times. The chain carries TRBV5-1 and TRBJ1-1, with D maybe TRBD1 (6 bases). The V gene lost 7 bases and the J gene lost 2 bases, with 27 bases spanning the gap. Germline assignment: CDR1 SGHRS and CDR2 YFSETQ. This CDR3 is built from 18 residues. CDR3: CASPLLVQGIKINTEAFF. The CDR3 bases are TGCGCCAGCCCCTTATTGGTACAGGGAATAAAAATAAACACTGAAGCTTTCTTT.

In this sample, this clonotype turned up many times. In DNA form, the CDR3 reads TGCAGTGCTAGAGGAGAGGCATTTAGCAGAGAACAAGAGACCCAGTACTTC. Protein sequence: CSARGEAFSREQETQYF. V is TRBV20-1 and J is TRBJ2-5; D gene uncertain. Germline CDR1 DFQATT, CDR2 SNEGSKA (reference sequence). V was pared by 1 base and J by 2 bases, with 20 bases between. The CDR3 contains 17 residues.